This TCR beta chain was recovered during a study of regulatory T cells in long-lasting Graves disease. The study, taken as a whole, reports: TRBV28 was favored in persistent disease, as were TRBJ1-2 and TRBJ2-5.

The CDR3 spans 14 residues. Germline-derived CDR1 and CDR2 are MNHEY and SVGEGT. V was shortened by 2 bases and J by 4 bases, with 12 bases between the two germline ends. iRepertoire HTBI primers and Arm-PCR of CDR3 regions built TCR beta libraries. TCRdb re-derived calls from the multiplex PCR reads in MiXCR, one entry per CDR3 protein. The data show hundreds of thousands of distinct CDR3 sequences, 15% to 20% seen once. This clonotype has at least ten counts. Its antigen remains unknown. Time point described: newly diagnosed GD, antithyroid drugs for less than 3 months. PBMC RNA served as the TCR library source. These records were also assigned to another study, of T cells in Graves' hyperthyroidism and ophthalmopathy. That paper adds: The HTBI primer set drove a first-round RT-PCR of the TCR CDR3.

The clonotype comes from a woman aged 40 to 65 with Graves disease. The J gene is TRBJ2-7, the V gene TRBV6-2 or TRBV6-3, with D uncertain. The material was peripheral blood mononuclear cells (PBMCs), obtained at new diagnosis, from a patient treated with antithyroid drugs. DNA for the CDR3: TGTGCCAGCAGTTACAAGTTAGAGATTTACGAGCAGTACTTC. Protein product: CASSYKLEIYEQYF.